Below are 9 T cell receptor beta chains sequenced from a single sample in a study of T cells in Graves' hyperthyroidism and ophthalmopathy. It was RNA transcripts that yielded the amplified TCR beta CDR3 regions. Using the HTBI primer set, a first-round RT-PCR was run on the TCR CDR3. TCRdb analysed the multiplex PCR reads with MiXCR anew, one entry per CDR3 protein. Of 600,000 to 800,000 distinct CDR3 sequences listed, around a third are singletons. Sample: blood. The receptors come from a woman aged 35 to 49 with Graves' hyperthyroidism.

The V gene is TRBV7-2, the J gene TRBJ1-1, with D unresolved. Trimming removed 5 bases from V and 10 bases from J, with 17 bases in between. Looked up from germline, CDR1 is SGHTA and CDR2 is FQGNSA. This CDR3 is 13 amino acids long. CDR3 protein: CASSGRIAASAFF. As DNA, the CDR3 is TGTGCCAGCAGCGGGAGGATAGCGGCGTCAGCTTTCTTT.

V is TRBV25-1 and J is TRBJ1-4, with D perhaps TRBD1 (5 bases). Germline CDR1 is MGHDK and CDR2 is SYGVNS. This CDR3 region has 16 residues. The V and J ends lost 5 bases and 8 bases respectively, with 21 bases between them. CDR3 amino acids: CASSSRRRGTWEKLFF. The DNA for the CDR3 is TGTGCCAGCAGTTCCCGGAGACGGGGGACGTGGGAAAAACTGTTTTTT.

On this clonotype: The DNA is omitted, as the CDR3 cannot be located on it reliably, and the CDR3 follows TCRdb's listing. The CDR3 here is CASSFYICSSGGRGYNYGYTF. The V and J genes are TRBV5-1 and TRBJ1-2; the D call of TRBD1 is as the table states it, not checked on the DNA. Looked up from germline, CDR1 is SGHRS and CDR2 is YFSETQ. The CDR3 spans 21 residues, counting both ends.

CDR3 in amino acids: CASSLSSAGYTYGYTF. CDR3 DNA: TGTGCCAGCAGTTTATCGTCGGCCGGTTATACCTATGGCTACACCTTC. The chain uses TRBV2 and TRBJ1-2, with D uncertain. Looked up from germline, CDR1 is SNHLY and CDR2 is FYNNEI. The CDR3 is 16 amino acids. Deletions cut 5 bases from V and 4 bases from J, with 20 bases between.

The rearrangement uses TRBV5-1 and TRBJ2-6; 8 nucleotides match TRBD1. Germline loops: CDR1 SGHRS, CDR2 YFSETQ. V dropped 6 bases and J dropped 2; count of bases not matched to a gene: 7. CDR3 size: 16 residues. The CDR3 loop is CASTSSGGTGANVLTF. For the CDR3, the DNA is TGCGCCAGCACCTCCTCAGGGGGCACTGGGGCCAACGTCCTGACTTTC. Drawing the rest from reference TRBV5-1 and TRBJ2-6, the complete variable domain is KAGVTQTPRYLIKTRGQQVTLSCSPISGHRSVSWYQQTPGQGLQFLFEYFSETQRNKGNFPGRFSGRQFSNSRSEMNVSTLELGDSALYLCASTSSGGTGANVLTFGAGSRLTVL.

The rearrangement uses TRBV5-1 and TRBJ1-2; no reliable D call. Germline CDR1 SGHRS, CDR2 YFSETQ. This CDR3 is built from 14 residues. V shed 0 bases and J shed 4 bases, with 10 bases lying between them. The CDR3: CASSLERTLYGYTF. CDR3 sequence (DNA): TGCGCCAGCAGCTTGGAGCGCACCCTCTATGGCTACACCTTC.

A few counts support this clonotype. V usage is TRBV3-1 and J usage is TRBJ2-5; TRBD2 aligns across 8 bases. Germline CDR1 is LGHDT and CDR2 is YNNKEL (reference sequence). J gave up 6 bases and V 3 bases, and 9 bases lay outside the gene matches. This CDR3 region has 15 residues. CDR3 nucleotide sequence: TGTGCCAGCAGCCATGAAACGGGGGGGCCGAAGACCCAGTACTTC. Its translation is CASSHETGGPKTQYF.

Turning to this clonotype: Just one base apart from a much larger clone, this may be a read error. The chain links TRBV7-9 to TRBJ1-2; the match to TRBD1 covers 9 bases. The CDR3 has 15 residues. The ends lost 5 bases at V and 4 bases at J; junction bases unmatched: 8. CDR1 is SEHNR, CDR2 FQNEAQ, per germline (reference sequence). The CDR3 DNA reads TGTGCCAGCAGCCCCGAGACAGGGGGTGGCTATGGCTACACCTTC. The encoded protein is CASSPETGGGYGYTF.

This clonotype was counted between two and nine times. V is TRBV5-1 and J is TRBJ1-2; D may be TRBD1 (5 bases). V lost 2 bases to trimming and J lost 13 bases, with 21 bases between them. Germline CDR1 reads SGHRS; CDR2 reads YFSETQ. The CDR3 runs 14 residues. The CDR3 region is CASSLHRDGPGITF. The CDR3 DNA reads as TGCGCCAGCAGCTTACACCGGGACGGCCCTGGAATCACCTTC.